This T cell receptor beta chain was captured by sequencing in a study of PD-1 blockade in classical Hodgkin lymphoma. The time point is: cycle 4 day 1 (C4D1), after less than seven weeks of nivolumab. After autologous stem cell transplantation all patients relapsed, and prior brentuximab vedotin exposure differed between cohorts. Investigators isolated CD4+ T cells from thawed PBMCs through magnetic negative selection. Sequencing used immunoSEQ multiplex PCR; TCRdb keeps in-frame clones, though not all of them. The table lists under 30,000 clones, approximately 86% of them singletons. Here the sequenced sample was CD4+ T cells from blood, taken before the fourth cycle of nivolumab. The source of this sequence is a human donor with classical Hodgkin lymphoma.

In DNA form, the CDR3 reads TGTGCCAGCAGGCATACCCAGGACGGTGGGGTTTGGGAAAAACTGTTTTTT. Amino acids: CASRHTQDGGVWEKLFF. This chain connects TRBV5-6 to TRBJ1-4; no firm D call. Germline V gene lookup returns CDR1 SGHDT and CDR2 YYEEEE. The germline V and J ends were trimmed by 5 bases and 8 bases, with 25 bases remaining between them. The CDR3 is made up of 17 amino acids.